This entry lists 13 T cell receptor beta chains sequenced from one sample in a study of blood T cells in healthy people across ages. Alongside a J-beta primer mix, a sample-barcoded 5' primer served in a second PCR lasting about 7 to 12 cycles. TCRdb fed the 5' RACE reads into MiXCR, producing one record per CDR3 protein. Altogether some 1.5 million distinct CDR3 sequences are present, about 28% being singletons, with the ten largest covering 7.7%. The sample was blood. Every receptor here comes from a woman in her 30s in good health.

This clonotype appeared a few times. The chain carries TRBV28 and TRBJ1-4, with TRBD1 matching 8 bases. This CDR3 has 15 amino acids. Looked up from germline, CDR1 is MDHEN and CDR2 is SYDVKM. Trimming removed 5 bases from V and 6 bases from J; junction bases left unmatched: 8. CDR3 in amino acids: CASSLAGTGDEKLFF. The CDR3 nucleotides read TGTGCCAGCAGTCTCGCCGGGACAGGAGATGAAAAACTGTTTTTT.

V usage is TRBV19 and J usage is TRBJ2-2; a possible D gene is TRBD2 (5 bases). This CDR3 contains 11 residues. In germline, CDR1 is LNHDA, CDR2 SQIVND (reference sequence). The CDR3 coding sequence is TGTGTCACCGAGCGGTCCGGGGAGCTGTTTTTT. It specifies CVTERSGELFF.

The chain recombines TRBV3-1 with TRBJ1-1; maybe TRBD1 (5 bases). The V end lost 4 bases, the J end lost 3 bases, and 21 bases lay between the germline ends. Germline values: CDR1 LGHDT, CDR2 YNNKEL (reference sequence). The CDR3 covers 17 residues. The CDR3 reads CASSPRDPELTHTEAFF. CDR3 nucleotide sequence: TGTGCCAGCAGCCCCCGGGACCCTGAACTTACGCACACTGAAGCTTTCTTT.

The J gene is TRBJ2-1, the V gene TRBV29-1; the D gene is possibly TRBD1 (8 bases). Germline loops: CDR1 SQVTM, CDR2 ANQGSEA. The CDR3 length is 16 residues. The V end lost 4 bases, the J end lost 2 bases, and 18 bases lay between the germline ends. The chain's CDR3 is CSVVPRTGGAYNEQFF. In DNA form, the CDR3 reads TGCAGCGTTGTCCCTCGCACAGGGGGGGCCTACAATGAGCAGTTCTTC.

The CDR3, as DNA: TGTGCTAGTGGAAAACAGGGGGCGAGCACTGAAGCTTTCTTT. Translated, it gives CASGKQGASTEAFF. The chain carries TRBV12-5 and TRBJ1-1; 9 nucleotides match TRBD1. The CDR3 contains 14 residues. J was trimmed by 4 bases and V by 6 bases; bases with no gene match: 6. CDR1 and CDR2 from the germline V gene are LGHNT and FRNRAP.

This clonotype was detected only a few times. The chain combines TRBV18 with TRBJ2-1; D is ambiguous. The CDR3 is 15 residues long. With 2 bases removed from V and 0 bases from J, the gap between germline ends came to 8 bases. Germline V CDR1 and CDR2: KGHSH, LQKENI. The CDR3 sequence: CASSPIRSSYNEQFF. CDR3 bases: TGTGCCAGCTCACCAATACGTAGCTCCTACAATGAGCAGTTCTTC. The entire variable domain, with the rest obtained from reference TRBV18 and TRBJ2-1, is as follows: NAGVMQNPRHLVRRRGQEARLRCSPMKGHSHVYWYRQLPEEGLKFMVYLQKENIIDESGMPKERFSAEFPKEGPSILRIQQVVRGDSAAYFCASSPIRSSYNEQFFGPGTRLTVL.

This clonotype was counted a few times. The rearrangement uses TRBV3-1 and TRBJ1-5; unclear D gene. The CDR3 length is 14 residues. The V end was cut by 3 bases, the J end by 4 bases, with 10 bases between. CDR1 is LGHDT and CDR2 is YNNKEL in the germline V gene (reference sequence). In DNA form, the CDR3 reads TGTGCCAGCAGCCATTGGGCAGATAATCAGCCCCAGCATTTT. Its translation: CASSHWADNQPQHF.

The rearrangement links TRBV12-3 or TRBV12-4 to TRBJ2-1, with 9 bases that match TRBD2. V lost 6 bases to trimming and J lost 13 bases; unmatched junction nucleotides: 13. The CDR3 contains 14 residues. The CDR3 bases are TGTGCCAGCAGCGTTAGCGGGAGAGGGGAGACCCAGTTCTTC. This translates into CASSVSGRGETQFF.

This clonotype turned up a few times. V and J are TRBV12-3 or TRBV12-4 and TRBJ2-3, with no clear D. This CDR3 has 15 amino acids. Trimming took 3 bases from V and 1 from J, leaving 11 bases between them. The CDR3 protein is CASSFVGFGTDTQYF. As DNA, the CDR3 is TGTGCCAGCAGTTTCGTCGGATTCGGCACAGATACGCAGTATTTT.

This clonotype has more than one count but fewer than ten. The genes are TRBV5-1 and TRBJ2-3; D remains ambiguous. V was pared by 3 bases and J by 4 bases, with 12 bases between. Germline assignment: CDR1 SGHRS and CDR2 YFSETQ. This CDR3 contains 14 residues. CDR3 sequence reads: CASSSKLSPDTQYF. CDR3 DNA sequence: TGCGCCAGCAGCTCTAAGTTGTCCCCAGATACGCAGTATTTT.

This clonotype occurred once. The J gene is TRBJ2-1, the V gene TRBV5-1; 9 nucleotides align to TRBD1. Looked up from germline, CDR1 is SGHRS and CDR2 is YFSETQ. After removal of 2 bases from V and 6 bases from J, the junction contained 6 bases not matched to a gene. The CDR3 totals 15 residues. The CDR3 loop reads CASSLSQGAGNEQFF. DNA for the CDR3: TGCGCCAGCAGCTTATCACAGGGGGCCGGCAATGAGCAGTTCTTC. The full variable domain, its missing parts supplied by reference TRBV5-1 and TRBJ2-1, is KAGVTQTPRYLIKTRGQQVTLSCSPISGHRSVSWYQQTPGQGLQFLFEYFSETQRNKGNFPGRFSGRQFSNSRSEMNVSTLELGDSALYLCASSLSQGAGNEQFFGPGTRLTVL.

The genes are TRBV11-2 and TRBJ2-3, with 9 bases fitting TRBD2. The CDR3 runs 15 residues. Germline assignment: CDR1 SGHAT and CDR2 FQNNGV. V gave up 1 base and J gave up 3 bases; unmatched junction bases: 2. For the CDR3, the DNA is TGTGCCAGCAGCTTAGTTAGCGGGAGAACAGATACGCAGTATTTT. The encoded protein is CASSLVSGRTDTQYF.

This chain joins TRBV9 and TRBJ1-2; 10 bases line up with TRBD1. Germline CDR1 reads SGDLS; CDR2 reads YYNGEE. Trimming at V came to 5 bases and at J to 2 bases, leaving 9 bases not matched to a gene. The CDR3 has 16 amino acids. CDR3 protein: CASSLTGGEGNYGYTF. The DNA of the CDR3 is TGTGCCAGCAGTTTGACAGGGGGCGAAGGCAACTATGGCTACACCTTC.